Detailed here is one TCR beta chain. Germline V gene data show CDR1 as SGHDN and CDR2 as FVKESK. Trimming removed 1 base at V and 7 bases at J, with 16 bases between. The CDR3 spans 15 residues. These data are taken from a study of cytomegalovirus exposure and HLA in healthy donors. PCR used 60 Vbeta primers and 13 Jbeta primers. TCRdb keeps only in-frame clones here, not all; method: immunoSEQ multiplex PCR. Found here are some 200,000 clones, over 60% of them singletons; the top ten hold around 1.8%. The chain is built from TRBV14 and TRBJ1-2; TRBD1 is a possible D gene (6 bases). The sequencing sample was made of PBMCs. The TCR sequence derives from a man younger than 35 in good health and CMV-seronegative. CDR3 residues: CASSQGAWTVSGYTF. In nucleotides, the CDR3 is TGTGCCAGCAGCCAAGGAGCGTGGACAGTTAGTGGCTACACCTTC.